The 11 T cell receptor beta chains presented below share a single source sample, sequenced in a study of blood T cells in healthy people across ages. With a J-beta primer mix and a sample-barcoded 5' primer, a second PCR ran roughly 6 to 11 cycles. Via MiXCR, TCRdb re-called the 5' RACE reads, giving one row per CDR3 protein. The table shows about a million distinct CDR3 sequences, with just over 50% occurring only once. The sample taken for sequencing was blood. These receptors all stem from a woman aged 55-70 years in good health.

The rearrangement joins TRBV6-1 to TRBJ2-3; D uncertain. The germline CDR1 and CDR2 sequences are MNHNS and SASEGT. V shed 7 bases and J shed 7 bases, with 12 bases lying between them. The CDR3 covers 12 residues. The DNA of the CDR3 is TGTGCCAGCATGGACCGTTTGAATACGCAGTATTTT. Encoded protein: CASMDRLNTQYF.

This rearrangement joins TRBV20-1 to TRBJ2-5; 7 positions match TRBD1. This CDR3 is 13 amino acids long. V lost 5 bases, J lost 1 base, and 4 bases stayed unmatched. Germline assignment: CDR1 DFQATT and CDR2 SNEGSKA (reference sequence). In nucleotides, the CDR3 is TGCAGTGCTGTCCGGGACAGCCAAGAGACCCAGTACTTC. Amino acids: CSAVRDSQETQYF.

The CDR3 nucleotides are TGTGCCTGGGGGGGCGGACCTTCCTACAATGAGCAGTTCTTC. Protein sequence: CAWGGGPSYNEQFF. The V and J genes are TRBV30 and TRBJ2-1; TRBD1 is a possible D gene (6 bases). Germline loops: CDR1 GTSNPN, CDR2 SVGIG (reference sequence). The CDR3 is 14 residues long. Trimming stripped 5 bases from V and 1 base from J, with 12 bases between.

The V gene is TRBV12-3 or TRBV12-4, the J gene TRBJ1-6; no reliable D call. The CDR3 is 14 residues long. V was pared by 9 bases and J by 7 bases, with 16 bases between. The CDR3 reads CASSIRARNSPLHF. DNA of the CDR3: TGTGCCAGTTCCATAAGGGCACGGAATTCACCCCTCCACTTT.

The chain combines TRBV6-6 with TRBJ2-7, with 12 nucleotides matching TRBD2. Germline lookup yields CDR1 MNHNY and CDR2 SVGAGI (reference sequence). The CDR3 is 15 residues long. V was clipped by 8 bases and J by 4 bases; unmatched bases: 9. For the CDR3, the DNA is TGTGCCAGCGGACAAGGACTAGCGGGATCATACGAGCAGTACTTC. It is translated as CASGQGLAGSYEQYF.

This clonotype was counted only a few times. The chain's CDR3 is CSAVRGTEQFF. The DNA of the CDR3 is TGCAGCGCCGTCAGGGGGACTGAGCAGTTCTTC. The chain is built from TRBV29-1 and TRBJ2-1, with 7 bases aligning to TRBD1. The CDR3 has 11 residues. Germline V gene data show CDR1 as SQVTM and CDR2 as ANQGSEA. J lost 9 bases, V lost 7 bases, and 6 bases had no gene match.

The rearrangement joins TRBV20-1 to TRBJ1-2, with 7 bases that match TRBD1. The germline V gene has CDR1 DFQATT and CDR2 SNEGSKA (reference sequence). Trimming removed 3 bases from V and 8 bases from J; junction bases left unmatched: 9. CDR3 length: 13 residues. CDR3 residues: CSASRQGVGGYTF. CDR3 DNA sequence: TGCAGTGCTAGTCGGCAGGGGGTCGGGGGCTACACCTTC.

This rearrangement joins TRBV20-1 to TRBJ2-1; the match to TRBD1 covers 9 bases. The J call is uncertain, as TRBJ2-7 better fits the DNA end. The CDR3 contains 15 residues. The V gene's germline CDR1 is DFQATT and CDR2 SNEGSKA (reference sequence). The DNA for the CDR3 is TGCAGTGCGCCTTGGGGACAGGGCGTTCTAAATGAGCAGTACTTC. It is translated as CSAPWGQGVLNEQYF.

There are a few counts of this clonotype. This chain joins TRBV6-5 and TRBJ2-7; possibly TRBD1 or TRBD2 for D (5 bases each). Trimming removed 6 bases at V and 2 bases at J, with 11 bases between. The CDR3 runs to 13 residues. Germline loops: CDR1 MNHEY, CDR2 SVGAGI. The CDR3 coding sequence is TGTGCCAGCAGACGGGACGGGACCTACGAGCAGTACTTC. Translated, it gives CASRRDGTYEQYF.

The rearrangement links TRBV12-3 or TRBV12-4 to TRBJ2-1, with D perhaps matching TRBD2 (6 bases). With 5 bases removed from V and 0 bases from J, the gap between germline ends came to 14 bases. This CDR3 comprises 16 residues. CDR3 sequence (DNA): TGTGCCAGCAGTCCCCCGGGACTTAACTCCTACAATGAGCAGTTCTTC. Its translation: CASSPPGLNSYNEQFF.

The chain joins TRBV25-1 to TRBJ2-3; D possibly matches TRBD1 or TRBD2 (5 bases each). Germline CDR1 MGHDK, CDR2 SYGVNS. The V gene lost 0 bases and the J gene lost 0 bases, with 10 bases spanning the gap. The CDR3 runs 16 residues. CDR3 DNA sequence: TGTGCCAGCAGTGAATATACGGGACGGAGCACAGATACGCAGTATTTT. It codes for CASSEYTGRSTDTQYF. The variable domain in full, completed from reference TRBV25-1 and TRBJ2-3, reads EADIYQTPRYLVIGTGKKITLECSQTMGHDKMYWYQQDPGMELHLIHYSYGVNSTEKGDLSSESTVSRIRTEHFPLTLESARPSHTSQYLCASSEYTGRSTDTQYFGPGTRLTVL.